Sequencing of this TCR beta chain was carried out in a study of OX40 agonist ivuxolimab in advanced cancers. Study results and limitations: Clonal expansion was among the lowest in partial responders at 0.1-3.0 mg/kg, especially CD8+.

Clones were read by immunoSEQ multiplex PCR, and TCRdb kept only the in-frame ones, dropping some. The sample carries over 55,000 clones, about 87% recorded once. This CDR3 region has 14 residues. Germline V lookup: CDR1 SGHAT, CDR2 FQNNGV. The V and J ends lost 1 base and 7 bases, in that order; junction bases with no gene match: 3. Remarks on this clone: Its specificity is not known.

Patients were ineligible given autoimmune disease history or systemic immunosuppression. With baseline, cycle 4 day 1, and cycle 7 day 1 as timepoints, blood was sampled. The source is an adult with an advanced solid tumor such as melanoma, head and neck, liver or kidney cancer. The sequenced sample was CD4+ or CD8+ T cells sorted from blood, obtained in a trial of the OX40 agonist ivuxolimab. The V gene is TRBV11-2, the J gene TRBJ1-3; 8 bases line up with TRBD1. The CDR3 nucleotides read TGTGCCAGCAGCTTAGCCAGGGGGCTTAACACCATATATTTT. Its protein product is CASSLARGLNTIYF.